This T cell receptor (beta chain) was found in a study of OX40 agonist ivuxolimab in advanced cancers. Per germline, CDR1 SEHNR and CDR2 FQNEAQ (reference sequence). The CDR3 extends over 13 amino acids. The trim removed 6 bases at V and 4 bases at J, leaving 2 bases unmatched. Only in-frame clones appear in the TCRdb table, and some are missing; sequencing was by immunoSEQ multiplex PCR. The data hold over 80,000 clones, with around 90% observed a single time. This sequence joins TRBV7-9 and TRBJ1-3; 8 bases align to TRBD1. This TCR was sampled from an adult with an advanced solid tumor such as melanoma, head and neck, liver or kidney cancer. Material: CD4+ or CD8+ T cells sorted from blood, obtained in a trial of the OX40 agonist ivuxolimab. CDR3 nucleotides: TGTGCCAGCAGGACAGGGGCCGGAAACACCATATATTTT. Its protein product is CASRTGAGNTIYF.